This TCR beta chain was sequenced during a study of T-cell memory formation after mild COVID-19 (TCRdb year 2021). The study in broad terms: TCR sequence clusters from the two donors were largely donor specific. Longitudinal TCRalpha and TCRbeta repertoire sequencing tracked T-cell clones expanding and contracting after mild COVID-19 in a couple of donors. The cohort comprised two young, previously healthy adult volunteers, one female and one male. On the study overall, not on this receptor specifically: Only two mild cases were covered in the study, and larger cohorts including severe cases with pre-infection samples were considered necessary. From day 15 to 85, contracting clones showed balanced CD4/CD8 phenotypes, whereas a second wave of clones that expanded from day 15 to 37 leaned towards CD4+. SARS-CoV-2 specificity of the second-wave clones peaking on day 37 was not confirmed. Some responding clones were detected in pre-infection memory, suggesting pre-existing cross-reactive memory T cells joined the SARS-CoV-2 response. Contracting CD4+ clones turned up mainly in the CM and EM memory subsets, whereas EMRA was where CD8+ clones were enriched.

Ficoll-Paque density gradient centrifugation was used to isolate PBMCs. Reads for this sample came from an Illumina NovaSeq 6000. Using 5'RACE with constant-segment primers, TCRalpha and TCRbeta cDNA libraries were constructed, with sample barcodes and unique molecular identifiers added in the process. RNA was extracted from every sample with Trizol reagent. Library amplification was performed in two PCR steps, and a second sample barcode and Illumina TruSeq adapters were introduced in the second step. Sequencing of the libraries was done on an Illumina NovaSeq, producing 2 x 150 bp paired-end reads. The original methods were these. Demultiplexing of reads and collapsing into UMI-guided consensus sequences were performed with migec v1.2.7. Using mixcr v2.1.11, UMI consensuses were aligned to TRA and TRB V and J templates and then assembled into clonotypes. A clonotype was counted as expanded or contracted only when both edgeR and NoisET called the clonotype significant, with the noise models trained on biological replicates. For edgeR calls, a false discovery rate-adjusted p below 0.01 and a log2 fold-change threshold of 1 were applied. As an exploratory analysis of dynamics, max-normalized trajectories of the 1000 most abundant clonotypes were examined with PCA combined with hierarchical clustering. Separately sequenced CD4+ and CD8+ repertoires were used to assign the CD4 or CD8 phenotype of responding clones. Using fastp at Q25 and MiXCR, TCRdb reprocessed the public reads and kept productive beta chains. Rows matching on CDR3 protein sequence are summarized as one entry with the most common DNA and genes. These V and J calls originate from TCRdb's pipeline instead of the authors' own analysis. Within this sample are about 150,000 distinct CDR3 sequences, with about 25% of them counted one time only. The top ten clones comprise around 24% of the sample.

About this clonotype itself: There is no known antigen for this receptor. No clone much larger than this one lies a single base away; base qualities are absent.

Including the terminal cysteine and phenylalanine, the CDR3 comprises 16 residues. Only the CDR3 DNA is retained, 48 bases long and in frame from the first base. V trim: 5 bases; J trim: 2 bases; unmatched bases: 10. CDR1 SEHNR and CDR2 FQNEAQ were looked up in the germline V gene (reference sequence). The sequenced sample was PBMCs or a T cell subset sorted from them (not recorded which). This receptor was taken from an adult woman who had mild COVID-19 (a few samples of this study predate the infection). The sample titles of this study are shuffled in the database, so cell type and time point are left out; the donor was told from shared clones. The rearranged chain carries TRBV7-9 and TRBJ2-3; the junction holds 7 bases that match TRBD1. The CDR3 is CASSTNDRATTDTQYF. Read as DNA, the sequence is TGTGCCAGCAGCACAAACGACAGGGCCACCACAGATACGCAGTATTTT.